These T cell receptor beta chains were read from a single sample in a study of human T cells and chemical hapten exposure. TCRdb re-called the RACE reads through MiXCR, storing one row per CDR3 protein. The sample carries 180,000 or so distinct CDR3 sequences, 14% recorded once. Material: whole blood, obtained in connection with sensitization to the hapten diphenylcyclopropenone (DPC). These receptors were taken from a woman younger than 45 with alopecia areata. Some clones in this sample may be carry-over from other donors' samples. Both conserved end residues are part of each CDR3. D genes are given only for firm matches. Not all rows give a size; the values are once, few, many and, for expanded clones, a class.

d_gene	j_gene	abundance	v_gene	CDR3nt	CDR3aa
TRBD2	TRBJ2-2	-	TRBV5-6	TGTGCCAGCAGCTTGGAATTTGGCGGGAGATACACCGGGGAGCTGTTTTTT	CASSLEFGGRYTGELFF
-	TRBJ1-4	few	TRBV5-4	TGTGCCAGCAGCCGCAAGGGTTCTAATGAAAAACTGTTTTTT	CASSRKGSNEKLFF
-	TRBJ1-4	few	TRBV28	TGTGCCAGCACCTCCCCCACAAGCAACAATGAAAAACTGTTTTTT	CASTSPTSNNEKLFF
-	TRBJ2-1	-	TRBV11-2	TGTGCCAGCAGCTCTGGGTTCCTGGATGAGCAGTTCTTC	CASSSGFLDEQFF
-	TRBJ2-7	few	TRBV28	TGTGCCAGCAGTTTTGTCTCTAACTACGAGCAGTACTTC	CASSFVSNYEQYF
-	TRBJ1-2	many	TRBV7-3	TGTGCCAGCAGCCAGGGGCTGGACGGCGTCACCTTC	CASSQGLDGVTF
TRBD1	TRBJ2-1	-	TRBV7-3	TGTGCCAGCAGCTCCACTGGGACAGCCAACTACAATGAGCAGTTCTTC	CASSSTGTANYNEQFF
TRBD1	TRBJ2-3	many	TRBV7-2	TGTGCCAGCAGCACAGGACAGGGAGGAGATACGCAGTATTTT	CASSTGQGGDTQYF
-	TRBJ2-5	few	TRBV6-2/TRBV6-3	TGTGCCAGCAGTTACCCCCACAAGGGGGAGACCCAGTACTTC	CASSYPHKGETQYF
-	TRBJ2-2	few	TRBV6-2/TRBV6-3	TGTGCCAGCTCGGTGACCGGGGAGCTGTTTTTT	CASSVTGELFF
-	TRBJ2-5	many	TRBV4-3	TGCGCCAGCAGCCAAGATGCCTGGGGAAGCGAGACCCAGTACTTC	CASSQDAWGSETQYF
-	TRBJ1-6	-	TRBV9	TGTGCCAGCAGCGTAAGGGTGACTAATTCACCCCTCCACTTT	CASSVRVTNSPLHF
-	TRBJ2-3	many	TRBV29-1	TGCAGCGTTGAAGGGCAGGTGATGAATACGCAGTATTTT	CSVEGQVMNTQYF
-	TRBJ1-1	many	TRBV6-6	TGTGCCAGCATCCTATCGGGGCAAAACACTGAAGCTTTCTTT	CASILSGQNTEAFF
-	TRBJ2-7	few	TRBV7-6	TGTGCCAGCAGCAGAGTCGCTAGCGCCGAGCAGTACTTC	CASSRVASAEQYF
-	TRBJ1-2	-	TRBV25-1	TGTGCCAGCAGTTCTCTGGGAGTGGACTATGGCTACACCTTC	CASSSLGVDYGYTF
-	TRBJ1-6	few	TRBV20-1	TGCAGTGCTAGAGAGACCAACTCTTCACCCCTCCACTTT	CSARETNSSPLHF
TRBD2	TRBJ2-2	few	TRBV28	TGTGCCAGCAGGGATACTAGCGGGAGGTACACCGGGGAGCTGTTTTTT	CASRDTSGRYTGELFF
TRBD2	TRBJ2-5	-	TRBV7-2	TGTGCCAGCAGCCCCAACCGTGGGACTAGCAGCCAAGAGACCCAGTACTTC	CASSPNRGTSSQETQYF
-	TRBJ2-1	few	TRBV29-1	TGCAGCGTTGAGGGGACTGAGCAGTTCTTC	CSVEGTEQFF
-	TRBJ1-1	-	TRBV4-3	TGCGCCAGCAGCCAAGATTGGAGGAACACTGAAGCTTTCTTT	CASSQDWRNTEAFF
TRBD2	TRBJ2-3	-	TRBV3-1	TGTGCCAGCAGCCAAGAGGGAGGGGATACGCAGTATTTT	CASSQEGGDTQYF
-	TRBJ2-3	-	TRBV28	TGTGCCAGCAGTTTAGGAGGAGATACGCAGTATTTT	CASSLGGDTQYF
-	TRBJ2-1	many	TRBV11-2	TGTGCCAGCAGCTTAGGGGAATCCTATGAGCAGTTCTTC	CASSLGESYEQFF
-	TRBJ1-2	-	TRBV28	TGTGCCAGCAGTGTCGACCATAACTGGGGCTACACCTTC	CASSVDHNWGYTF
-	TRBJ1-2	-	TRBV5-4	TGTGCCAGCAGCTTGATAGGGACCAAGGGCTATGGCTACACCTTC	CASSLIGTKGYGYTF
-	TRBJ1-1	many	TRBV7-6	TGTGCCAGCAGCTCCGGACCGAACACTGAAGCTTTCTTT	CASSSGPNTEAFF
-	TRBJ2-2	few	TRBV7-6	TGTGCCAGCAGCTCTTTCGTGGGGTCCGGGGAGCTGTTTTTT	CASSSFVGSGELFF
-	TRBJ1-1	-	TRBV11-3	TGTGCCAGCAGCTTAGCGGGCTTCCCGGGCATGAACACTGAAGCTTTCTTT	CASSLAGFPGMNTEAFF
-	TRBJ2-2	-	TRBV4-3	TGCGCCAGCAGCCACCACCAGGCCAGGACCACCGGGGAGCTGTTTTTT	CASSHHQARTTGELFF
-	TRBJ2-3	few	TRBV12-5	TGTGCTAGTGGTTCTCCGGGACCCGCGATAGATACGCAGTATTTT	CASGSPGPAIDTQYF
-	TRBJ1-2	-	TRBV28	TGTGCCAGCAGTTTGATTGGGTTGGGGAACTATGGCTACACCTTC	CASSLIGLGNYGYTF
-	TRBJ1-1	few	TRBV3-1	TGTGCCAGCAGCCAACAGGGACCTTACACTGAAGCTTTCTTT	CASSQQGPYTEAFF
-	TRBJ1-1	few	TRBV7-9	TGTGCCAGCAGCCCCGGGCCAGAGAACACTGAAGCTTTCTTT	CASSPGPENTEAFF
TRBD2	TRBJ2-3	few	TRBV6-1	TGTGCCAGCAGTCTCTTTCGCGGGAGTACGACAGATACGCAGTATTTT	CASSLFRGSTTDTQYF
TRBD2	TRBJ2-1	-	TRBV20-1	TGCAGTGTGTTCCAGGGACTAGATCGGAATGAGCAGTTCTTC	CSVFQGLDRNEQFF
-	TRBJ1-5	-	TRBV29-1	TGCAGCGCCGTTCTACAAGACAATCAGCCCCAGCATTTT	CSAVLQDNQPQHF
-	TRBJ2-5	many	TRBV30	TGTGCCTTCGCCCGGGACCCAGTGGGGACCCAGTACTTC	CAFARDPVGTQYF
-	TRBJ1-1	few	TRBV6-1	TGTGCCAGCAGTGAAGTGGGGAACACTGAAGCTTTCTTT	CASSEVGNTEAFF
TRBD1	TRBJ1-1	-	TRBV11-2	TGTGCCAGCAGCAATAGGGACAGGAGGACTGAAGCTTTCTTT	CASSNRDRRTEAFF
-	TRBJ2-6	many	TRBV7-9	TGTGCCAGCAGCTTGGGGGCTGGGGCCAACGTCCTGACTTTC	CASSLGAGANVLTF
-	TRBJ1-1	few	TRBV14	TGTGCCAGCAGCCAAAGGGCCGAGGGGGAAGCTTTCTTT	CASSQRAEGEAFF
-	TRBJ1-3	few	TRBV7-9	TGTGCCAGCAGCGAGGACCTCTCTGGAAACACCATATATTTT	CASSEDLSGNTIYF
TRBD2	TRBJ2-1	-	TRBV5-4	TGTGCCAGCCGGCTAGCGGGGGGGCCCTCCTACAATGAGCAGTTCTTC	CASRLAGGPSYNEQFF
-	TRBJ1-3	-	TRBV5-1	TGCGCCAGCAGCCCACAGGCCTCCTCTGGAAACACCATATATTTT	CASSPQASSGNTIYF
TRBD2	TRBJ2-3	-	TRBV4-3	TGCGCCAGCAGCCAAGATGGGACTAGCGCCGGAAACCCAGATACGCAGTATTTT	CASSQDGTSAGNPDTQYF